Listed below are T cell receptor beta chains from one sample, sequenced in a study of T-cell memory formation after mild COVID-19. A single record per CDR3 protein comes from TCRdb applying MiXCR to the 5' RACE reads. The sample has about 90,000 distinct CDR3 sequences, less than 15% seen once. The material sequenced was PBMCs or a T cell subset sorted from them (not recorded which). The receptors originated from a man aged 18-30 years who had mild COVID-19 (a few samples of this study predate the infection). Cell type and time point are not known. Both conserved end residues are trimmed from each CDR3.

>TRBJ2-3|TRBV3-1
ASSQGGLAEY
>TRBJ2-3|TRBV19
ASSPLAGETSDTQY
>TRBJ2-7|TRBV6-5
ASSYWSTSTYEQY
>TRBJ2-4|TRBV29-1
SVETSPGLEIAKNIQY
>TRBJ2-3|TRBV7-9
ASSPPEKSTQY
>TRBJ2-7|TRBV4-3
ASSQNPPSGSSYEQY
>TRBJ2-4|TRBV19
ASSWGQKNIQY
>TRBJ2-4|TRBV20-1
SARGEIGDIQY
>TRBJ2-3|TRBV7-9
ASSSETVDTQY
>TRBJ2-5|TRBV29-1
SVENRGSRETQY
>TRBJ2-1|TRBV7-6
ASSLLNARLDIYNEQF
>TRBJ2-7|TRBV6-2/TRBV6-3
ASSYTYEQY
>TRBJ1-1|TRBV11-2
ASSYSTEAF
>TRBJ1-5|TRBV6-1
ASSTLNQPQH
>TRBJ1-2|TRBV12-3/TRBV12-4
ASRSSGTVYGYT